These 27 T cell receptor beta chains came from one sample sequenced in a study of blood T cell repertoires in COVID-19. The repertoire was sequenced with immunoSEQ multiplex PCR; TCRdb's copy has only in-frame clones and lacks some. The table has 380,000 or so clones, around 89% seen once. Sequencing used peripheral blood. These receptors were collected from a man aged 35-49 years with acute or convalescent COVID-19.

The chain combines TRBV28 with TRBJ1-4, with D uncertain. CDR3 length: 11 amino acids. Per the germline V gene, CDR1 is MDHEN and CDR2 is SYDVKM. Trimming took off 7 bases at V and 6 bases at J, with 6 bases between the two ends. The DNA of the CDR3 is TGTGCCAGCACCCAGGATGAAAAACTGTTTTTT. Its protein product is CASTQDEKLFF.

The chain recombines TRBV7-9 with TRBJ1-1; 9 nucleotides match TRBD1. The germline CDR1 and CDR2 sequences are SEHNR and FQNEAQ (reference sequence). The junction had 12 bases not matched to a gene; V was cut back by 2 bases and J by 5 bases. The CDR3 is 17 amino acids. In nucleotides, the CDR3 is TGTGCCAGCAGCTTATCAAGGGGGCACAGGGGGCGAACTGAAGCTTTCTTT. Translating gives CASSLSRGHRGRTEAFF.

This clone showed up just once. V and J are TRBV5-6 and TRBJ2-5; a possible D gene is TRBD1 (5 bases). The V end lost 4 bases, the J end lost 5 bases, and 12 bases lay between the germline ends. CDR1 and CDR2 (germline): SGHDT, YYEEEE. This CDR3 spans 13 amino acids. This CDR3 reads CASSTRQTETQYF. The CDR3 nucleotides read TGTGCCAGCAGCACAAGACAGACGGAGACCCAGTACTTC.

The rearrangement joins TRBV1 to TRBJ2-1; TRBD2 is the table's D call, not checked against the DNA. TRBV1 is recorded as a pseudogene. The CDR3 sequence is 18 residues long. In nucleotides, the CDR3 is TGCACCAGCAGCCTCGAAGAGGTGAGAGGGAGGGAGCATAATGAGCAGTTCTTC. It yields the protein CTSSLEEVRGREHNEQFF.

This clone came up a few times. The rearrangement joins TRBV7-2 to TRBJ2-7; tentative D call: TRBD2 (7 bases). The CDR3 has 14 residues. CDR1 SGHTA and CDR2 FQGNSA come from the germline V gene. The V end was cut by 4 bases, the J end by 6 bases, with 16 bases between. The CDR3 nucleotides are TGTGCCAGCAGCTCACCGGGGAGGGGGGGCGAGCAGTACTTC. As protein: CASSSPGRGGEQYF.

This clone occurred once. The J gene is TRBJ1-5, the V gene TRBV30, with D uncertain. CDR3 length: 14 amino acids. Per the germline V gene, CDR1 is GTSNPN and CDR2 is SVGIG (reference sequence). Trimming took 4 bases from V and 3 from J, leaving 13 bases between them. The CDR3 coding sequence is TGTGCCTGGACTACCGGGAGTGTCAATCAGCCCCAGCATTTT. This gives the protein CAWTTGSVNQPQHF.

V is TRBV28 and J is TRBJ1-2; 7 bases agree with TRBD1. Germline lookup yields CDR1 MDHEN and CDR2 SYDVKM. Trimming cost V 7 bases and J 8 bases; bases outside gene matches: 10. This CDR3 has 13 residues. The CDR3 DNA sequence: TGTGCCAGCACCCCCGACAGGGTGGGAGGCTACACCTTC. This codes for CASTPDRVGGYTF.

The chain uses TRBV15 and TRBJ2-3, with D hard to call. V lost 8 bases, J lost 0 bases, and 12 bases lay in between. The CDR3 consists of 14 residues. Germline V gives CDR1 LNHNV, CDR2 YYDKDF (reference sequence). The CDR3 region has the DNA TGTGCCACCGGGCCAAAATCGAGCACAGATACGCAGTATTTT. The encoded protein is CATGPKSSTDTQYF.

The chain couples TRBV7-2 to TRBJ1-4; D perhaps matches TRBD1 (6 bases). Between the trimmed V and J ends, which lost 5 bases and 5 bases, there was a span of 12 bases. This CDR3 has 14 residues. CDR1 and CDR2 (germline): SGHTA, FQGNSA. As DNA, the CDR3 is TGTGCCAGCAGCAACAGGGCTTCGAATGAAAAACTGTTTTTT. Residues: CASSNRASNEKLFF.

V is TRBV7-2 and J is TRBJ2-1; D uncertain. V lost 7 bases, J lost 10 bases, and 17 bases lay in between. Germline CDR1 reads SGHTA; CDR2 reads FQGNSA. This CDR3 has 13 amino acids. For the CDR3, the DNA is TGTGCCAGCACCCTCGTCCTTGTTGGCGAGCAGTTCTTC. Encoded protein: CASTLVLVGEQFF.

The chain combines TRBV12-3 or TRBV12-4 with TRBJ1-2, with D perhaps TRBD1 (5 bases). This CDR3 spans 13 amino acids. V was clipped by 3 bases and J by 7 bases, with 12 bases between them. CDR3 nucleotides: TGTGCCAGCAGTTTTGGGGCCTTCCCTGGCTACACCTTC. Translation gives CASSFGAFPGYTF.

The chain has TRBV10-3 and TRBJ1-2; TRBD1 might be the D (5 bases). In germline, CDR1 is ENHRY, CDR2 SYGVKD. V shed 4 bases and J shed 2 bases, with 8 bases lying between them. There are 13 residues in the CDR3. The CDR3 loop is CAISVGGNYGYTF. CDR3 bases: TGTGCCATCAGTGTCGGGGGAAACTATGGCTACACCTTC.

The chain joins TRBV11-2 to TRBJ1-1; 7 bases match TRBD1. The ends lost 5 bases at V and 3 bases at J; junction bases unmatched: 6. This CDR3 contains 14 residues. In germline, CDR1 is SGHAT, CDR2 FQNNGV. CDR3 sequence reads: CASSPQGWHTEAFF. The CDR3 DNA sequence: TGTGCCAGCAGCCCACAGGGGTGGCACACTGAAGCTTTCTTT.

Here the CDR3 DNA reads TGTGCCAGCAGTTTCCAGGTAGATAGCAATCAGCCCCAGCATTTT. This codes for CASSFQVDSNQPQHF. The rearrangement uses TRBV28 and TRBJ1-5; no clear D gene. This CDR3 region has 15 residues. The germline V and J ends were trimmed by 3 bases and 0 bases, with 9 bases remaining between them. CDR1 is MDHEN and CDR2 is SYDVKM in the germline V gene.

CDR3 coding DNA: TGTGCCAGTAGTATAGGGGCGGAGGGTTTGGGAGAGACCCAGTACTTC. It specifies CASSIGAEGLGETQYF. The chain couples TRBV19 to TRBJ2-5; possibly TRBD2 for D (6 bases). In germline, CDR1 is LNHDA, CDR2 SQIVND (reference sequence). The CDR3 consists of 16 residues. Trimming shortened V by 1 base and J by 4 bases, and 16 bases separated the two germline ends.

The V call is TRBV6-2 or TRBV6-3, the J call TRBJ2-4; 10 bases match TRBD2. From germline, CDR1 is MNHEY and CDR2 SVGEGT. Trimming cost V 5 bases and J 1 base; bases outside gene matches: 2. This CDR3 contains 15 residues. The CDR3 nucleotides read TGTGCCAGCAGTGATAGCGGGAGGGCCAAAAACATTCAGTACTTC. Translated: CASSDSGRAKNIQYF.

The chain combines TRBV5-6 with TRBJ2-7; TRBD2 aligns across 7 bases. V lost 6 bases and J lost 6; bases outside the gene matches: 15. Germline V CDR1 and CDR2: SGHDT, YYEEEE. The CDR3 is 15 residues long. The CDR3 region is CASTTSWRGSSEQYF. DNA of the CDR3: TGTGCCAGCACCACAAGTTGGCGGGGGAGTAGCGAGCAGTACTTC.

The table lists this clone with a count of one. The chain uses TRBV5-6 and TRBJ2-3, with D possibly being TRBD2 (6 bases). There are 17 residues in the CDR3. V lost 2 bases, J lost 0 bases, and 16 bases lay in between. The germline gives CDR1 SGHDT, CDR2 YYEEEE. The CDR3 loop is CASSLVEGTFSTDTQYF. In nucleotides, the CDR3 is TGTGCCAGCAGCTTAGTCGAGGGGACTTTTAGCACAGATACGCAGTATTTT.

This clone came up once. The V gene is TRBV19, the J gene TRBJ2-6; TRBD1 might be the D (5 bases). V was trimmed by 5 bases and J by 2 bases, leaving 13 bases between them. This CDR3 region has 16 residues. Germline V CDR1 and CDR2: LNHDA, SQIVND (reference sequence). The CDR3 sequence is CASSPKAGPGANVLTF. CDR3 nucleotide sequence: TGTGCCAGTAGTCCAAAGGCAGGGCCTGGGGCCAACGTCCTGACTTTC.

This clone was seen a single time. The chain recombines TRBV15 with TRBJ1-3; D is perhaps TRBD1 (6 bases). The CDR3 extends over 15 amino acids. The V gene lost 6 bases and the J gene lost 0 bases, with 12 bases spanning the gap. CDR1 and CDR2 from the germline V gene are LNHNV and YYDKDF (reference sequence). The CDR3 DNA is TGTGCCACCAGGGACGGACAGCACTCTGGAAACACCATATATTTT. Translation gives CATRDGQHSGNTIYF.

This sequence joins TRBV5-4 and TRBJ2-7; 14 nucleotides agree with TRBD2. The trim removed 1 base at V and 3 bases at J, leaving 3 bases unmatched. The CDR3 runs 16 residues. CDR1 SGHNT and CDR2 YYREEE come from the germline V gene (reference sequence). DNA for the CDR3: TGTGCCAGCAGCTTGTGGGGACTAGCGGGAGTCTACGAGCAGTACTTC. It specifies CASSLWGLAGVYEQYF.

J is TRBJ1-2 and V is TRBV6-5; tentative D call: TRBD1 (6 bases). Trimming took 5 bases from V and 4 from J, leaving 14 bases between them. CDR3 size: 14 residues. Germline CDR1 and CDR2: MNHEY and SVGAGI. CDR3 in amino acids: CASSRVRGGYGYTF. The CDR3 nucleotides are TGTGCCAGCAGTCGGGTCAGGGGCGGCTATGGCTACACCTTC.

The J gene is TRBJ1-6, the V gene TRBV30, with D possibly TRBD1 on 6 matching bases. V was clipped by 7 bases and J by 3 bases, with 13 bases between them. Per the germline V gene, CDR1 is GTSNPN and CDR2 is SVGIG (reference sequence). CDR3 length: 14 residues. CDR3 region: CALTGTRYNSPLHF. Written as DNA, the CDR3 is TGTGCCTTAACCGGGACACGCTATAATTCACCCCTCCACTTT.

The CDR3 DNA reads as TGTGCCAGCAGTTTGCAGGACAAACCCTACGAGCAGTACTTC. Amino acid sequence: CASSLQDKPYEQYF. This sequence joins TRBV27 and TRBJ2-7; D might be TRBD1 (5 bases). The germline V gene has CDR1 MNHEY and CDR2 SMNVEV (reference sequence). The CDR3 spans 14 residues. With 3 bases removed from V and 2 bases from J, the gap between germline ends came to 11 bases.

This chain joins TRBV5-4 and TRBJ1-2; D ambiguous. Trimming cost V 0 bases and J 3 bases, with 6 bases left between them. Germline-derived CDR1 and CDR2 are SGHNT and YYREEE (reference sequence). CDR3 length equals 13 residues. Here the CDR3 DNA reads TGTGCCAGCAGCTTGGTCGGAGACTATGGCTACACCTTC. This encodes CASSLVGDYGYTF.

V is TRBV18 and J is TRBJ2-3, with D possibly being TRBD1 (6 bases). The CDR3 contains 18 residues. Trimming stripped 4 bases from V and 2 bases from J, with 22 bases between. Germline CDR1 and CDR2: KGHSH and LQKENI. CDR3 region: CASSLPRGQMDLTDTQYF. The CDR3 DNA reads as TGTGCCAGCTCACTTCCGCGCGGACAGATGGATCTCACAGATACGCAGTATTTT.

This clone was seen just once. The rearrangement joins TRBV18 to TRBJ1-5; D is perhaps TRBD1 (6 bases). Per germline, CDR1 KGHSH and CDR2 LQKENI. Trimming took 5 bases from V and 2 from J, leaving 10 bases between them. This CDR3 is built from 14 residues. CDR3 coding DNA: TGTGCCAGCTCAGAACAGGGCGGCAATCAGCCCCAGCATTTT. Translated: CASSEQGGNQPQHF.